The clone carrying this T cell receptor (beta chain) was counted ten times or more. The sample's time point: longitudinal time-point 3. V lost 0 bases to trimming and J lost 1 base; unmatched junction nucleotides: 3. Germline V CDR1 and CDR2: SGHRS, YFSETQ. The CDR3 spans 15 residues. A single record per CDR3 protein comes from TCRdb applying MiXCR to the 5' RACE reads. The sample includes roughly 100,000 distinct CDR3 sequences, roughly 10% seen only once; the top ten take under 4%. The sample comes from a study of neurological immune-mediated disorders. The chain links TRBV5-1 to TRBJ1-1, with 7 bases that match TRBD1. The source is a female donor with HTLV-1-associated myelopathy (HAM/TSP). The sequenced sample consisted of PBMCs. The CDR3 DNA reads as TGCGCCAGCAGCTTGGGGGGGACAGCGAACACTGAAGCTTTCTTT. Amino acid sequence: CASSLGGTANTEAFF.